This T cell receptor (beta chain) comes out of a study of blood T cell repertoires in COVID-19. V was pared by 7 bases and J by 6 bases, with 9 bases of the junction left unmatched. From germline, CDR1 is MNHNY and CDR2 SVGAGI (reference sequence). This CDR3 spans 13 amino acids. Per the authors' pipeline: How many nucleated cells were present was estimated from reference gene primer amplification. Profiled with immunoSEQ multiplex PCR; TCRdb holds only in-frame clones, not every one. V, J and clone size are those of that table, while D and trimming were read from the DNA. The data show 150,000 to 200,000 clones, with about 85% seen just once and more than 25% held by the top ten.

This chain joins TRBV6-6 and TRBJ2-7; 7 bases align to TRBD2. The TCR was taken from a man aged 55 to 70 with acute or convalescent COVID-19. Sequencing was carried out using peripheral blood. The CDR3 reads CASTGGSGGEQYF. CDR3 sequence (DNA): TGTGCCAGCACCGGGGGGAGCGGAGGCGAGCAGTACTTC.